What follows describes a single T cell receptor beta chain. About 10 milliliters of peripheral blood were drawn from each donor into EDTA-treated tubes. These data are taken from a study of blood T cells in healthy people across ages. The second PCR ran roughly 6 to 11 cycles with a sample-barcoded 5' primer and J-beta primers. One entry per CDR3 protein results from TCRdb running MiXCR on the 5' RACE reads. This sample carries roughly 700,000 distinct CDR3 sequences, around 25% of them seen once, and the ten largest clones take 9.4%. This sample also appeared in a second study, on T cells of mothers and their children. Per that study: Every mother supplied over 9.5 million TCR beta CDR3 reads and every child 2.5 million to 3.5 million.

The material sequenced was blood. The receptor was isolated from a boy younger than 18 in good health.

CDR3: CASSQGVERVQETQYF. The DNA of the CDR3 is TGTGCCAGCAGCCAAGGGGTCGAAAGGGTTCAAGAGACCCAGTACTTC. The chain carries TRBV14 and TRBJ2-5, with D unclear. Trimming took off 1 base at V and 2 bases at J, with 14 bases between the two ends. CDR3 length equals 16 residues. Germline V CDR1 and CDR2: SGHDN, FVKESK.